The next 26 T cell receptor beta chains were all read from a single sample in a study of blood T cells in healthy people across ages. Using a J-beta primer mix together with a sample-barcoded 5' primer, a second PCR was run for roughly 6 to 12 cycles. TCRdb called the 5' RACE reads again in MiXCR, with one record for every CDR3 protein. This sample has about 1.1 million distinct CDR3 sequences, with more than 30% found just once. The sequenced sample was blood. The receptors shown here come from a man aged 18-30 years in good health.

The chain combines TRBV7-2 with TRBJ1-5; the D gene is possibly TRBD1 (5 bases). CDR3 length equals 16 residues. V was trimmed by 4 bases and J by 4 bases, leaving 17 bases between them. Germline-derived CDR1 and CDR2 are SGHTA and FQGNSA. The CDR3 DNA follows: TGTGCCAGCAGCTCTACGGGGGACGGAACAAATCAGCCCCAGCATTTT. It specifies CASSSTGDGTNQPQHF.

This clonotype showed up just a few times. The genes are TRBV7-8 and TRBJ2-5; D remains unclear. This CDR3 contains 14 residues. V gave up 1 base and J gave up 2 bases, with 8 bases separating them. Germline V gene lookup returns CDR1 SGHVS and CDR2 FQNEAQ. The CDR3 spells CASSLVPGQETQYF. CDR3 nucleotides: TGTGCCAGCAGCTTAGTGCCAGGTCAAGAGACCCAGTACTTC.

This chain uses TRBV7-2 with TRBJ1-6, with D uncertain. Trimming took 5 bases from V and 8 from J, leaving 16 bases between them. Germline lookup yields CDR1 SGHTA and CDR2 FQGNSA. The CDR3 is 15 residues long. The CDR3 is CASSLLAVRDSPLHF. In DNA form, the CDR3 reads TGTGCCAGCAGCCTCTTGGCAGTAAGGGATTCACCCCTCCACTTT.

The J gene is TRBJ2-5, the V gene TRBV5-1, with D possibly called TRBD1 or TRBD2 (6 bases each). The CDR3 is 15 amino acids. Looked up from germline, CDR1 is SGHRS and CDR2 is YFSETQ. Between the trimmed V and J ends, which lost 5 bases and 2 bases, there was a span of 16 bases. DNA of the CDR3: TGCGCCAGCAGTGCGGGAACAGGGCCTCAAGAGACCCAGTACTTC. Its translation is CASSAGTGPQETQYF.

CDR3 region: CASSRYPRSGGHTDTQYF. CDR3 nucleotide sequence: TGTGCCAGCAGCCGCTATCCGAGAAGCGGGGGCCACACAGATACGCAGTATTTT. This chain uses TRBV4-2 with TRBJ2-3, with 8 bases identical to TRBD2. The CDR3 loop spans 18 amino acids. J was trimmed by 2 bases and V by 4 bases; bases with no gene match: 14. Germline V CDR1 and CDR2: LGHNA, YNFKEQ.

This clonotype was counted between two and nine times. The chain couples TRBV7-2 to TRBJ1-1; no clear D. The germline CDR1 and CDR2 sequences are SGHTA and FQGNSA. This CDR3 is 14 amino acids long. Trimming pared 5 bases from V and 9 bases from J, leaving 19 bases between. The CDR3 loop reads CASSLSQGGVQAFF. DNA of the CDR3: TGTGCCAGCAGCCTCTCTCAAGGCGGGGTCCAAGCTTTCTTT.

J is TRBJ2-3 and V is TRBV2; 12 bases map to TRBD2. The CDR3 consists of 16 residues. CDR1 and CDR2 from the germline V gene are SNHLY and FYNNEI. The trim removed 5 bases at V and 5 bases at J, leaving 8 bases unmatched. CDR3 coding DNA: TGTGCCAGCAGTCCTCGGACTAGCGGGGCAGGAGATACGCAGTATTTT. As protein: CASSPRTSGAGDTQYF.

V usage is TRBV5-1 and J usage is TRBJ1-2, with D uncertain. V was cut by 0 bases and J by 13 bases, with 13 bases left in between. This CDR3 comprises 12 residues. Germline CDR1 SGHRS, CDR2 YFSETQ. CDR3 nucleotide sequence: TGCGCCAGCAGCTTGGATGCAGGTGCCGTCACCTTC. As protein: CASSLDAGAVTF. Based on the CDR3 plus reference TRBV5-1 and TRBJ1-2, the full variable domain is KAGVTQTPRYLIKTRGQQVTLSCSPISGHRSVSWYQQTPGQGLQFLFEYFSETQRNKGNFPGRFSGRQFSNSRSEMNVSTLELGDSALYLCASSLDAGAVTFGSGTRLTVV.

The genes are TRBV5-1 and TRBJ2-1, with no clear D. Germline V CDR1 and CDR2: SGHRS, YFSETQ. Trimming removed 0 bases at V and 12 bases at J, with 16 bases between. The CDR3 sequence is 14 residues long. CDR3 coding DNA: TGCGCCAGCAGCTTGGGCCCGGCCAGTCCGGCGCAGTTCTTC. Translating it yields CASSLGPASPAQFF.

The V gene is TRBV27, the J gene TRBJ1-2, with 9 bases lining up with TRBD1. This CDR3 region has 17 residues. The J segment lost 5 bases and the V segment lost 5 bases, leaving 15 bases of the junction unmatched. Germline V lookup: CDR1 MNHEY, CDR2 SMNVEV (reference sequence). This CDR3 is CASSPGFGTGNRYGYTF. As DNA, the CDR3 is TGTGCCAGCAGTCCCGGTTTTGGGACAGGGAATCGGTATGGCTACACCTTC.

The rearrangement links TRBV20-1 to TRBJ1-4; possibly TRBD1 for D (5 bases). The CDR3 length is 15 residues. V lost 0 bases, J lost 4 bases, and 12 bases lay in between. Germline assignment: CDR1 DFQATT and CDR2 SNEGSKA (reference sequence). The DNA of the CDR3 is TGCAGTGCTAGAGATCATAGGGGTGGTAATGAAAAACTGTTTTTT. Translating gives CSARDHRGGNEKLFF.

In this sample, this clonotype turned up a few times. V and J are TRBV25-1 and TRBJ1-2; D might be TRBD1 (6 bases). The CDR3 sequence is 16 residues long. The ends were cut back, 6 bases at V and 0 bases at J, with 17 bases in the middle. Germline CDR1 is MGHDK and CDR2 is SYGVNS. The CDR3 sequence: CASSKGGGAANYGYTF. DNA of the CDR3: TGTGCCAGCAGCAAAGGGGGGGGTGCTGCTAACTATGGCTACACCTTC.

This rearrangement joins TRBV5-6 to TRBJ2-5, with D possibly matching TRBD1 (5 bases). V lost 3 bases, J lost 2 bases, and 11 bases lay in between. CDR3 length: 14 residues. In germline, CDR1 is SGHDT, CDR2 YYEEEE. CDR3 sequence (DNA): TGTGCCAGCAGCTCCTCAGGGTGGCAAGAGACCCAGTACTTC. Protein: CASSSSGWQETQYF.

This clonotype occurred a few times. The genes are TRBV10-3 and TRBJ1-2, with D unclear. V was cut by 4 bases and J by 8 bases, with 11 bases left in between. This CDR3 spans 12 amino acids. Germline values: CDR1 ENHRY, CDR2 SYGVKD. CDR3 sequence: CAISGLGEGYTF. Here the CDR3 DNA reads TGTGCCATCAGTGGTCTCGGGGAAGGCTACACCTTC.

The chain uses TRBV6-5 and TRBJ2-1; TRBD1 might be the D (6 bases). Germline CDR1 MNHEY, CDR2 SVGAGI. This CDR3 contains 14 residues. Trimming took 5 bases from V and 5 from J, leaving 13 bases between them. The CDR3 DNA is TGTGCCAGCAGTCGCCTGACAGGTGACAATGAGCAGTTCTTC. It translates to CASSRLTGDNEQFF.

In DNA, the CDR3 is TGTGCCAGCAGTAGCCCCACCGGGACTAGCGAGTACAATGAGCAGTTCTTC. This encodes CASSSPTGTSEYNEQFF. The chain has TRBV5-6 and TRBJ2-1, with TRBD2 matching 10 bases. Germline lookup yields CDR1 SGHDT and CDR2 YYEEEE. CDR3 length equals 17 residues. The V and J ends lost 5 bases and 4 bases, in that order; junction bases with no gene match: 12.

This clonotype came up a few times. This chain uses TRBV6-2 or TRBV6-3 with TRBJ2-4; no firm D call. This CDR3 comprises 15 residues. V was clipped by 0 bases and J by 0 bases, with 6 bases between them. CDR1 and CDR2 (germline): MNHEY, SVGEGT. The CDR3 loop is CASSYSTLAKNIQYF. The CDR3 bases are TGTGCCAGCAGTTACTCGACCCTAGCCAAAAACATTCAGTACTTC.

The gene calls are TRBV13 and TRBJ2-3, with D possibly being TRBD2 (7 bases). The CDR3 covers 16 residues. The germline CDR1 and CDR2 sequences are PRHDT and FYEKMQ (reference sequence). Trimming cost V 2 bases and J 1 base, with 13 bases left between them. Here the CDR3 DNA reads TGTGCCAGCAGCTTACCGGGCGGGGGCCGCACAGATACGCAGTATTTT. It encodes CASSLPGGGRTDTQYF.

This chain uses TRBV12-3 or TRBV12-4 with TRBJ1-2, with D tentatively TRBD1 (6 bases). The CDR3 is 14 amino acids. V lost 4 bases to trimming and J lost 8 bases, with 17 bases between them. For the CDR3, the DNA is TGTGCCAGCAGTTCTCTTGACAGGTTGAGAGGCTACACCTTC. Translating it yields CASSSLDRLRGYTF.

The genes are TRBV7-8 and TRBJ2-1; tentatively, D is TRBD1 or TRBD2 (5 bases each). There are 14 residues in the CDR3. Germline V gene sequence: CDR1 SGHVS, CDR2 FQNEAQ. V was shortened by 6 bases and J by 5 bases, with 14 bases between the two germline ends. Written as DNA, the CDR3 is TGTGCCAGCAGGCCCTCGGGACCCGACAATGAGCAGTTCTTC. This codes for CASRPSGPDNEQFF.

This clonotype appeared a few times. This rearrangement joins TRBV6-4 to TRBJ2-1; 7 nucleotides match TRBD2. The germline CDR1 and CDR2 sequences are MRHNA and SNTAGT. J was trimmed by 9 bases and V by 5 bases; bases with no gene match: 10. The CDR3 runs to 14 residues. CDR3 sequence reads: CASSRTSEVGEQFF. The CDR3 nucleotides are TGTGCCAGCAGTCGGACTAGTGAGGTTGGTGAGCAGTTCTTC.

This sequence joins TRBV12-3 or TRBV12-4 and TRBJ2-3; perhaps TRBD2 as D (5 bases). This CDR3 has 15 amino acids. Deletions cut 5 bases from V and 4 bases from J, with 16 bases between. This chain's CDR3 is CASSRLQTRADTQYF. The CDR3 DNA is TGTGCCAGCAGTCGACTACAAACGAGAGCAGATACGCAGTATTTT.

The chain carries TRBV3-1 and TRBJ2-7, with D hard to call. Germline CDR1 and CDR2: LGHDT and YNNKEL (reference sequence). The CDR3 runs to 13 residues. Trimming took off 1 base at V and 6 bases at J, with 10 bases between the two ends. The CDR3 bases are TGTGCCAGCAGCCAAGGGGCCTTCTCCGAGCAGTACTTC. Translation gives CASSQGAFSEQYF.

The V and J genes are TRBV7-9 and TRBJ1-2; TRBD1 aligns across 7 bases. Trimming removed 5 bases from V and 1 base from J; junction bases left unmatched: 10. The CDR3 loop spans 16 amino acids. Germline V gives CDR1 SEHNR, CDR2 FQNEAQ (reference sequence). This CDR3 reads CASSGPGDRHNYGYTF. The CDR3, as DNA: TGTGCCAGCAGCGGGCCCGGGGACAGACATAACTATGGCTACACCTTC.

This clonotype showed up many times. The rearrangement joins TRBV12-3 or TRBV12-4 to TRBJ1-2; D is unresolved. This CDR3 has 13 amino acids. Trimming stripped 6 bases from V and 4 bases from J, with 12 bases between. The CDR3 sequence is CASRNLTSYGYTF. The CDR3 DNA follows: TGTGCCAGCAGGAACCTGACATCCTATGGCTACACCTTC.

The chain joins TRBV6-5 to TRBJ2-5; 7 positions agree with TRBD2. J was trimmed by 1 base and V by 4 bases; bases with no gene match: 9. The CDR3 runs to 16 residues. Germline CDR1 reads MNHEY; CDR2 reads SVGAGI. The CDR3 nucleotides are TGTGCCAGCAGTTCCCTTTCGACTAGCAGCCAAGAGACCCAGTACTTC. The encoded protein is CASSSLSTSSQETQYF.